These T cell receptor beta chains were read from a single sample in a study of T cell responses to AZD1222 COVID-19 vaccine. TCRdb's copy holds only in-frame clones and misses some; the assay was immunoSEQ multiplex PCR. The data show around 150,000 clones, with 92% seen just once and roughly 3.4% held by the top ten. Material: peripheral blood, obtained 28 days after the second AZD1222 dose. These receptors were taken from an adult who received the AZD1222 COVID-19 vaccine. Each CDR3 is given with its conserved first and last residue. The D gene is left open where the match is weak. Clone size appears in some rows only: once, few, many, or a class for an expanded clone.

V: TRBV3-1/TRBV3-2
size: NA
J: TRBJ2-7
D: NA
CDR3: CASSQNRLAGDLRVQYF
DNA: TGTGCCAGCAGCCAAAACAGGCTGGCGGGTGACCTACGAGTGCAGTACTTC

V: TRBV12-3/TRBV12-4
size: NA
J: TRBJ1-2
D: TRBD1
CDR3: CASSPRQGYGYTF
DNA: TGTGCCAGCAGCCCCAGACAGGGCTATGGCTACACCTTC

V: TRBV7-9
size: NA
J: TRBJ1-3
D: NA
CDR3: CASSPQSPEGGNTIYF
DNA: TGTGCCAGCAGCCCTCAGTCCCCGGAGGGTGGAAACACCATATATTTT

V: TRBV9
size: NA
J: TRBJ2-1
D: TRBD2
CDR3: CASSVGTSGMNEQFF
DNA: TGTGCCAGCAGCGTAGGTACTAGCGGGATGAATGAGCAGTTCTTC

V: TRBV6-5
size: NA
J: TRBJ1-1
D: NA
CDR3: CASNGAANTEAFF
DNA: TGTGCCAGCAACGGTGCAGCGAACACTGAAGCTTTCTTT

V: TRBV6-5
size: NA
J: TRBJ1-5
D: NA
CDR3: CASSIMKGDQPQHF
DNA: TGTGCCAGCTCAATCATGAAAGGGGATCAGCCCCAGCATTTT

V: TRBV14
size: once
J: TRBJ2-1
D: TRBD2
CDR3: CASSVRLAGGLVHEQFF
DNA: TGTGCCAGCAGCGTCCGACTAGCGGGAGGGCTTGTGCATGAGCAGTTCTTC

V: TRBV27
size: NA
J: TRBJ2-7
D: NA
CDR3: CASSQDRAGGPGTIYEQYF
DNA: TGTGCCAGCAGCCAAGATCGGGCAGGGGGCCCCGGGACTATCTACGAGCAGTACTTC

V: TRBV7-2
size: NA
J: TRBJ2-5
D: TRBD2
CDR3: CASSLGLAGESETQYF
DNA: TGTGCCAGCAGCTTAGGGCTAGCGGGAGAATCAGAGACCCAGTACTTC

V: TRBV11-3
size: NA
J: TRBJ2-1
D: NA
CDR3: CASSRGSLEYNEQFF
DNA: TGTGCCAGCAGCCGGGGTAGCCTAGAATACAATGAGCAGTTCTTC

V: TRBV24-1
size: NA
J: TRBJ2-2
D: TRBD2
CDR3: CATSAKGLAGTGELFF
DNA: TGTGCCACCAGTGCTAAGGGACTAGCGGGCACCGGGGAGCTGTTTTTT

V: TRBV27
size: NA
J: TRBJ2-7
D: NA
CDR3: CASSVGGPSREQYF
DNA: TGTGCCAGCTCGGTCGGGGGTCCTTCGAGGGAGCAGTACTTC

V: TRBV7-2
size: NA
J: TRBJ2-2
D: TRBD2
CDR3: CASGPRLADTGELFF
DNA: TGTGCCAGCGGCCCGAGACTAGCGGACACCGGGGAGCTGTTTTTT

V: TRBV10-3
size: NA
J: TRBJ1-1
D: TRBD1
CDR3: CAIRTGTGGFGTEAFF
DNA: TGTGCCATCAGGACCGGGACAGGGGGGTTTGGCACTGAAGCTTTCTTT